This T cell receptor (beta chain) is from a study of T cell repertoires in cytomegalovirus infection. Germline loops: CDR1 MNHNS, CDR2 SASEGT. Trimming left V 7 bases short and J 7 bases short, with 7 bases between. The CDR3 is 11 residues long. This clonotype was detected a few times. MiXCR, run by TCRdb on the reads, gives a single entry per CDR3 protein. In the table there are about 300,000 distinct CDR3 sequences, roughly 26% of which are singletons. V and J are TRBV6-1 and TRBJ2-2; no definite D call. The sequenced sample consisted of PBMCs. This receptor was identified in a human donor in good health (CMV status not recorded). Some clones in this sample may be carry-over from other donors' samples. The CDR3 DNA reads as TGTGCCAGCACCCTCGGCGGGGAGCTGTTTTTT. This gives the protein CASTLGGELFF.